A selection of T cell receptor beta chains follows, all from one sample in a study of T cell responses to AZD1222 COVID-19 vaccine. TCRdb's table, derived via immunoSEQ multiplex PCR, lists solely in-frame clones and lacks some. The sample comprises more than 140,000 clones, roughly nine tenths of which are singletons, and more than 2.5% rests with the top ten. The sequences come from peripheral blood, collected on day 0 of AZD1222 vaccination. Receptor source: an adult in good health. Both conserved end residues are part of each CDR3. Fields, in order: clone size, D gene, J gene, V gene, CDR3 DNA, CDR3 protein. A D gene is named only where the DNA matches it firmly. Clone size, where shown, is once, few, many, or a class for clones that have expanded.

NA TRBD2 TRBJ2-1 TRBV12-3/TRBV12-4 TGTGCCAGCAGCACCGGGACTAGGGAGCAGTTCTTC CASSTGTREQFF
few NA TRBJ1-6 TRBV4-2 TGTGCCAGCAGCCAAGATCTCGGACGGCCGAATTCACCCCTCCACTTT CASSQDLGRPNSPLHF
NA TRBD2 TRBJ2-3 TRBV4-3 TGCGCCAGCAGCCAAGAACCGCTAGCGGGAGGGGCAGATACGCAGTATTTT CASSQEPLAGGADTQYF
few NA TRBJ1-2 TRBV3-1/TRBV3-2 TGTGCCAGCAGCCAGGGTCGGTATGGCTACACCTTC CASSQGRYGYTF
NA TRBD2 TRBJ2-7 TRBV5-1 TGCGCCAGCAGCTTGGCTAGCGGGCCATCCTACGAGCAGTACTTC CASSLASGPSYEQYF
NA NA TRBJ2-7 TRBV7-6 TGTGCCAGCAGCTTAAACCAGGGACCTTCCTACGAGCAGTACTTC CASSLNQGPSYEQYF
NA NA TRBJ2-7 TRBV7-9 TGTGCCAGCAGCCCGGTGACTGGTACCTACGAGCAGTACTTC CASSPVTGTYEQYF
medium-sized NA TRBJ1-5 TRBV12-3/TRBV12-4 TGTGCCAGCAGTTTAAGTGAGGGGAAGCCCCAGCATTTT CASSLSEGKPQHF
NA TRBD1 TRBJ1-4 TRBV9 TGTGCCAGCAGCGTAGAACAGGGGAATGAAAAACTGTTTTTT CASSVEQGNEKLFF
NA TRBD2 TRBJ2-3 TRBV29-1 TGCAGCCCTAGACTAGCGGACACAGATACGCAGTATTTT CSPRLADTDTQYF
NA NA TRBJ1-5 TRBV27 TGTGCCAGCGGATTTGGGGGGAATCAGCCCCAGCATTTT CASGFGGNQPQHF
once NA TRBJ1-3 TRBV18 TGTGCCAGCTCACACAGATCACAGGATCGCTCTGGAAACACCATATATTTT CASSHRSQDRSGNTIYF
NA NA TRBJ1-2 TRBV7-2 TGTGCCAGCAGCTTAGATCGGGCTTCGGGGGATGGCTACACCTTC CASSLDRASGDGYTF
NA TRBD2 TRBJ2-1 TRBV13 TGTGCCAGCAGCTTAGGTATTTGGGGACTAGCGGCCAATGAGCAGTTCTTC CASSLGIWGLAANEQFF
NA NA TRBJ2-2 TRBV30 TGTGCCTGGAGTGTAGGAGGGGGGGCGAACACCGGGGAGCTGTTTTTT CAWSVGGGANTGELFF
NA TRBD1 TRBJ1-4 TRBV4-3 TGCGCCAGCAGCCAAGCCTGGGCAGGGGGGAGTGAAAAACTGTTTTTT CASSQAWAGGSEKLFF
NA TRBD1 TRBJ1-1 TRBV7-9 TGTGCCAGCAGCTTACCTAAGGGACAGGGGAACACTGAAGCTTTCTTT CASSLPKGQGNTEAFF
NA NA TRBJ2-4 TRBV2 TGTGCCAGCAGTTGGACGGGCGGTACCAAAAACATTCAGTACTTC CASSWTGGTKNIQYF
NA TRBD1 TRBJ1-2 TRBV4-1 TGCGCCAGCAGCTCGGACAGGGGGTTCTATGGCTACACCTTC CASSSDRGFYGYTF
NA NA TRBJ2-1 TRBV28 TGTGCCAGCAGTGACTTCGGGACCAGGGGTGGTAATGAGCAGTTCTTC CASSDFGTRGGNEQFF
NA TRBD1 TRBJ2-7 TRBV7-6 TGTGCCAGCAGCACCGGGACAGGCAGCTCCTACGAGCAGTACTTC CASSTGTGSSYEQYF
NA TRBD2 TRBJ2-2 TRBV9 TGTGCCAGCAGCGTAGGACTAGCGGGAGGGGCCGGATTTTCCACCGGGGAGCTGTTTTTT CASSVGLAGGAGFSTGELFF
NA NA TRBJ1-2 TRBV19 TGTGCCAGTAGTCCCCAGGTGGACTATGGCTACACCTTC CASSPQVDYGYTF
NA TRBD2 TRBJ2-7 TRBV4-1 TGCGCCAGCAGCCAAGATGGCCTAGCGGACTACGAGCAGTACTTC CASSQDGLADYEQYF